Many counts were recorded for the clone carrying this T cell receptor (beta chain). Its antigen is not known. This entry is derived from a study of T cells in Graves' hyperthyroidism and ophthalmopathy. Trimming removed 0 bases from V and 3 bases from J, with 7 bases in between. Germline loops: CDR1 SGHRS, CDR2 YFSETQ. The CDR3 totals 14 residues. Study observations and caveats: Also found in blood were most expanded thyroid clonotypes above 0.001.

Amplification yielded TCR beta CDR3 regions, with RNA transcripts as the source. During a first-round RT-PCR of the TCR CDR3, the HTBI primer set was used. TCRdb itself ran the multiplex PCR reads through MiXCR, one entry per CDR3 protein. The table records 550,000 to 700,000 distinct CDR3 sequences, 46% of them present only once. Reasons for excluding patients were uncontrolled infection, other autoimmune disease, pregnancy or lactation. The TCR comes from an adult woman with Graves' disease, either hyperthyroidism or ophthalmopathy (not recorded which). The material sequenced was peripheral blood or thyroid tissue (not recorded which). The chain is built from TRBV5-1 and TRBJ1-3, with TRBD1 as a possible D gene (5 bases). CDR3 sequence reads: CASSLGTFGNTIYF. The CDR3, as DNA: TGCGCCAGCAGCTTGGGGACATTTGGAAACACCATATATTTT.